A single sample gave rise to the 10 T cell receptor beta chains below, sequenced in a study of blood T cell repertoires in COVID-19. Libraries were prepared by immunoSEQ multiplex PCR; TCRdb keeps only in-frame clonotypes and omits some of them. The sample carries more than 150,000 clones, 90% recorded once. Sequenced: peripheral blood. The receptors stem from a man aged 50-59 years with acute or convalescent COVID-19.

This chain connects TRBV18 to TRBJ1-1, with 8 bases that match TRBD1. The germline V gene has CDR1 KGHSH and CDR2 LQKENI. The CDR3 totals 14 residues. J gave up 1 base and V 6 bases, and 4 bases lay outside the gene matches. The DNA for the CDR3 is TGTGCCAGCTCCTGGGACAGGCAGAACACTGAAGCTTTCTTT. Its translation: CASSWDRQNTEAFF.

The rearrangement joins TRBV5-1 to TRBJ2-5; 11 bases are shared with TRBD2. The CDR3 runs to 15 residues. With 1 base clipped from V and 5 bases from J, the junction kept 4 bases outside the gene matches. Germline V gives CDR1 SGHRS, CDR2 YFSETQ. The CDR3 DNA sequence: TGCGCCAGCAGCTTGACTAGCGGGGGTGGGGAGACCCAGTACTTC. Encoded protein: CASSLTSGGGETQYF.

The chain is built from TRBV2 and TRBJ1-5; D might be TRBD1 (6 bases). The V gene lost 8 bases and the J gene lost 7 bases, with 15 bases spanning the gap. The V gene's germline CDR1 is SNHLY and CDR2 FYNNEI. The CDR3 spans 13 residues. The DNA for the CDR3 is TGTGCCAGCGCGCAGGGGAGAGGGCAGCCCCAGCATTTT. It yields the protein CASAQGRGQPQHF.

This clone has only one observation. CDR3 sequence reads: CASQVRTSVPESSYNEQFF. CDR3 DNA: TGTGCCAGCCAAGTCCGGACTAGCGTGCCTGAGAGCTCCTACAATGAGCAGTTCTTC. The rearrangement joins TRBV6-7 to TRBJ2-1, with 9 bases lining up with TRBD2. TRBV6-7 is filed as an ORF, its function uncertain. The CDR3 is made up of 19 amino acids. Germline trimming cut 8 bases from V and 0 bases from J; bases unmatched to any gene: 17.

The CDR3 region is CASSLDQRGRGRDYGYTF. CDR3 DNA: TGTGCCAGCAGCTTAGATCAGCGGGGCAGGGGGCGCGACTATGGCTACACCTTC. The J gene is TRBJ1-2, the V gene TRBV7-2; 8 bases agree with TRBD1. With V trimmed by 1 base and J by 3 bases, 13 bases remained unmatched. Germline CDR1 reads SGHTA; CDR2 reads FQGNSA. The CDR3 spans 18 residues.

This chain joins TRBV28 and TRBJ1-2, with D possibly matching TRBD1 (5 bases). There are 18 residues in the CDR3. In germline, CDR1 is MDHEN, CDR2 SYDVKM. V lost 4 bases and J lost 1, with 22 bases in between. The CDR3 bases are TGTGCCAGCAGTTCCCTCAGGGCTATCATGGGTTATAACTATGGCTACACCTTC. It encodes CASSSLRAIMGYNYGYTF.

The chain has TRBV28 and TRBJ1-5; tentative D call: TRBD1 (6 bases). The CDR3 totals 15 residues. V shed 2 bases and J shed 3 bases, with 11 bases lying between them. Germline CDR1 and CDR2: MDHEN and SYDVKM. CDR3 sequence: CASSLPGGNNQPQHF. DNA for the CDR3: TGTGCCAGCAGTTTACCGGGGGGCAACAATCAGCCCCAGCATTTT.

The table lists this clone with a few counts. The chain uses TRBV28 and TRBJ2-5; TRBD2 matches at 7 bases. The CDR3 covers 16 residues. The V gene's germline CDR1 is MDHEN and CDR2 SYDVKM. The V and J ends lost 6 bases and 7 bases, in that order; junction bases with no gene match: 17. This CDR3 is CASRVSLAEGGGTQYF. DNA for the CDR3: TGTGCCAGCAGAGTTAGCTTAGCTGAAGGCGGGGGGACCCAGTACTTC. The full variable domain, rest sourced from reference TRBV28 and TRBJ2-5, is DVKVTQSSRYLVKRTGEKVFLECVQDMDHENMFWYRQDPGLGLRLIYFSYDVKMKEKGDIPEGYSVSREKKERFSLILESASTNQTSMYLCASRVSLAEGGGTQYFGPGTRLLVL.

This chain uses TRBV29-1 with TRBJ2-2; D is ambiguous. The germline CDR1 and CDR2 sequences are SQVTM and ANQGSEA. CDR3 length: 14 amino acids. With 2 bases removed from V and 1 base from J, the gap between germline ends came to 8 bases. The CDR3 loop is CSVESRQNTGELFF. The CDR3 DNA reads as TGCAGCGTTGAATCAAGACAGAACACCGGGGAGCTGTTTTTT.

The chain combines TRBV7-9 with TRBJ1-5; D is unclear. The length of the CDR3 is 15 residues. CDR1 is SEHNR and CDR2 is FQNEAQ in the germline V gene (reference sequence). Trimming removed 2 bases at V and 4 bases at J, with 12 bases between. CDR3 sequence reads: CASSLSISANQPQHF. The CDR3 DNA is TGTGCCAGCAGCTTATCGATCTCAGCGAATCAGCCCCAGCATTTT.